This paragraph covers one TCR beta chain sequence. What went into each PCR as a spike was synthetic TCR analog templates. The data were produced by immunoSEQ multiplex PCR, yet TCRdb's version contains in-frame clones alone and is incomplete. The data show 70,000 to 90,000 clones, 85% seen once. As to time point: pretreatment peripheral blood. Individual patients had between 1 and 8 samples, taken pretreatment and on-treatment. This entry belongs to a study of PD-L1 blockade in urothelial cancer. Study context: From 0 to 3 prior chemotherapy regimens had been given to the patients. A median of approximately 140,000 T cells was found in the blood samples.

CDR3 length: 17 amino acids. Germline CDR1 and CDR2: LNHDA and SQIVND (reference sequence). With 6 bases removed from V and 0 bases from J, the gap between germline ends came to 17 bases. This rearrangement joins TRBV19 to TRBJ1-4; no clear D gene. The sequence derives from a man in his sixties with urothelial cancer. This sample comprised PBMCs, obtained around atezolizumab (anti-PD-L1) treatment. CDR3 protein: CASSRFLQQATNEKLFF. The CDR3 region has the DNA TGTGCCAGTAGCCGGTTTTTACAGCAGGCAACTAATGAAAAACTGTTTTTT.